This record concerns one T cell receptor (beta chain) sequence. Its specificity is unknown. The data stem from a study of cytomegalovirus exposure and HLA in healthy donors. Study-level points and caveats: A later analysis showed TCR association rates differing by HLA locus, peaking at DRB1 and lowest at HLA-C. Trimming of TCR beta V- and J-genes showed a link, identified in a later analysis, to a missense DCLRE1C variant. Later analysis revealed greater clonal expansion in HLA-associated TCR beta chains than in equally common others.

PCR primers comprised 60 Vbeta and 13 Jbeta primers. Generated by immunoSEQ multiplex PCR, the TCRdb table keeps only in-frame clones and is missing some. The sample data list 65,000 to 85,000 clones. The CDR3 is 12 amino acids. Germline CDR1 MDHEN, CDR2 SYDVKM. The germline V and J ends were trimmed by 0 bases and 8 bases, with 7 bases remaining between them. The chain is built from TRBV28 and TRBJ1-1, with D unresolved. The receptor's source is a female donor in good health and CMV-seropositive. The specimen sequenced was PBMCs. This CDR3 reads CASSLWSREAFF. The CDR3 DNA reads as TGTGCCAGCAGTTTATGGTCCAGGGAAGCTTTCTTT.